This T cell receptor (beta chain) was recorded in a study of cytomegalovirus exposure and HLA in healthy donors. Trimming left V 5 bases short and J 8 bases short, with 10 bases between. The CDR3 runs 13 residues. Per the germline V gene, CDR1 is SGHAT and CDR2 is FQDESV (reference sequence). The PCR had 60 Vbeta and 13 Jbeta primers. The table came from immunoSEQ multiplex PCR; TCRdb's copy has only in-frame clones and leaves some out. The sample shows 130,000 or so clones, roughly 62% of them seen only once. The receptor comes from a male donor in good health and CMV-seronegative. Specimen: PBMCs. This chain connects TRBV11-1 to TRBJ1-6; a possible D gene is TRBD1 (5 bases). CDR3 nucleotides: TGTGCCAGCAGCCCGCGCAGGGATTCACCCCTCCACTTT. Amino acids: CASSPRRDSPLHF.